This T cell receptor (beta chain) was recorded in a study of shared clonotypes between healthy human individuals. This clone was seen just once. Its target is not known. How the authors handled the data: Owing to the provision of junction-only sequences devoid of quality scores by immunoSEQ, filtering differed. Only in-frame clones appear in the TCRdb table, and some are missing; sequencing was by immunoSEQ multiplex PCR. V and J calls and clone size are copied from that table; D and trimming were computed from the DNA. Counted here are millions of clones, roughly nine tenths occurring once; the ten biggest clones make up under 0.15%. The CDR3 has 15 amino acids. The V gene's germline CDR1 is KGHSH and CDR2 LQKENI. Trimming cost V 5 bases and J 8 bases; bases outside gene matches: 11. General study findings and limits: Owing to a small donor count, the genetic and exposure-history diversity represented was limited. Compared with memory subsets, naive subsets generally had larger estimated richness. Researchers sampled only blood; tissue repertoires likely differ.

The receptor was isolated from a young man in good health. Material: naive CD4+ T cells sorted from blood. Described subset: CD45RA+ positively selected. This chain uses TRBV18 with TRBJ1-2; 10 bases fit TRBD1. CDR3: CASSDADDRGQGYTF. For the CDR3, the DNA is TGTGCCAGCTCAGACGCAGATGACAGGGGGCAAGGCTACACCTTC.